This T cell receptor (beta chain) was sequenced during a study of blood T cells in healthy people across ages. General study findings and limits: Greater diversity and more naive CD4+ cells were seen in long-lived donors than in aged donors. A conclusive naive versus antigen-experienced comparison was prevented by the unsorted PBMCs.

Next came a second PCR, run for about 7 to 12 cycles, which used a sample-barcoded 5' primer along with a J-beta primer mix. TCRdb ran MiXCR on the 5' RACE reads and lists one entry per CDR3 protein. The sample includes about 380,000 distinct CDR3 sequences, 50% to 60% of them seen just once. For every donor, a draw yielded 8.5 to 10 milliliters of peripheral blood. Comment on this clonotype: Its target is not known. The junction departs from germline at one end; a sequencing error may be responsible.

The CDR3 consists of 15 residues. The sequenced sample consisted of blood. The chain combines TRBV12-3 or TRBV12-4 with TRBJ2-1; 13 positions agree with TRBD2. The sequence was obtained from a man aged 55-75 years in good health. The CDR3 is CASSSKLAGGREQFF. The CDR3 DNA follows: TGCGCCAGCAGTTCGAAACTAGCGGGAGGGAGGGAGCAGTTCTTC.